These 17 T cell receptor beta chains were sequenced from one sample in a study. TCRdb itself ran the 5' RACE reads through MiXCR, one entry per CDR3 protein. The sample includes about 5,400 distinct CDR3 sequences, 40% to 60% of them seen just once. The source material was memory CD4+ T cells sorted from blood. The subset was: memory CD4+ T cells, CD4+CD45RO+CD25-. The receptors originated from a female donor with breast cancer.

By share, this clonotype counts as medium-sized (0.01 to 0.1%). As DNA, the CDR3 is TGTGCCAGCAGCCCGACAGGGCGAGATGGCTACACCTTC. As protein: CASSPTGRDGYTF. This chain links TRBV6-6 with TRBJ1-2; TRBD1 agrees at 7 bases. CDR3 length: 13 amino acids. The germline CDR1 and CDR2 sequences are MNHNY and SVGAGI (reference sequence). The J segment lost 6 bases and the V segment lost 6 bases, leaving 7 bases of the junction unmatched.

The gene calls are TRBV29-1 and TRBJ1-1; D is perhaps TRBD1 (6 bases). Germline V gene lookup returns CDR1 SQVTM and CDR2 ANQGSEA. Trimming shortened V by 8 bases and J by 1 base, and 14 bases separated the two germline ends. The CDR3 spans 13 residues. The CDR3 loop is CSYTGRANTEAFF. CDR3 DNA sequence: TGCAGCTACACAGGGAGGGCGAACACTGAAGCTTTCTTT. Looking up the rest from reference TRBV29-1 and TRBJ1-1 gives the full variable domain: SAVISQKPSRDICQRGTSLTIQCQVDSQVTMMFWYRQQPGQSLTLIATANQGSEATYESGFVIDKFPISRPNLTFSTLTVSNMSPEDSSIYLCSYTGRANTEAFFGQGTRLTVV.

Comment on this clonotype: A single base separates this from a much larger clone, so it may be a read error. A read error is likely, as this CDR3 ends without the conserved phenylalanine or tryptophan. The chain has TRBV12-3 or TRBV12-4 and TRBJ1-6, with D uncertain. V was cut by 1 base and J by 9 bases, with 7 bases left in between. The CDR3 has 13 amino acids. CDR3 coding DNA: TGTGCCAGCAGTTTAGTGCTGGGTTCACCCCTCCACCTT. Translating gives CASSLVLGSPLHL.

This clonotype showed up just a few times. This chain joins TRBV13 and TRBJ2-1; either TRBD1 or TRBD2 may fit D (5 bases each). From germline, CDR1 is PRHDT and CDR2 FYEKMQ (reference sequence). CDR3 length: 18 residues. V shed 5 bases and J shed 5 bases, with 25 bases lying between them. CDR3: CASSPPTPGRKWDNEQFF. The CDR3 bases are TGTGCCAGCAGCCCCCCTACCCCGGGACGCAAGTGGGACAATGAGCAGTTCTTC.

The rearrangement joins TRBV6-1 to TRBJ1-4; D might be TRBD1 (5 bases). The germline gives CDR1 MNHNS, CDR2 SASEGT. Between the trimmed V and J ends, which lost 6 bases and 7 bases, there was a span of 15 bases. This CDR3 region has 14 residues. The CDR3 loop is CASSYRGKGEKLFF. The CDR3 region has the DNA TGTGCCAGCAGCTACCGGGGGAAGGGTGAAAAACTGTTTTTT.

This clonotype was counted between two and nine times. This chain connects TRBV6-5 to TRBJ1-1, with D perhaps matching TRBD1 (5 bases). From germline, CDR1 is MNHEY and CDR2 SVGAGI. V gave up 2 bases and J gave up 3 bases, with 13 bases separating them. The CDR3 is made up of 15 amino acids. In DNA form, the CDR3 reads TGTGCCAGCAGTTACCGCACAGGTGCGTACACTGAAGCTTTCTTT. Amino acid sequence: CASSYRTGAYTEAFF.

This sequence joins TRBV4-1 and TRBJ2-2; D gene unclear. Germline V gene data show CDR1 as MGHRA and CDR2 as YSYEKL. Trimming removed 0 bases at V and 1 base at J, with 6 bases between. The CDR3 extends over 15 amino acids. The CDR3 sequence is CASSQEGVNTGELFF. The CDR3 region has the DNA TGCGCCAGCAGCCAAGAAGGAGTGAACACCGGGGAGCTGTTTTTT.

The rearrangement uses TRBV20-1 and TRBJ1-2, with a possible D match to TRBD1 (5 bases). The CDR3 contains 15 residues. V shed 0 bases and J shed 8 bases, with 19 bases lying between them. From germline, CDR1 is DFQATT and CDR2 SNEGSKA (reference sequence). CDR3 protein: CSARDSGVGISGYTF. CDR3 nucleotide sequence: TGCAGTGCTAGAGATTCGGGGGTTGGGATATCAGGCTACACCTTC.

This clonotype showed up just a few times. The chain couples TRBV29-1 to TRBJ2-1; 7 positions agree with TRBD2. J gave up 2 bases and V 4 bases, and 17 bases lay outside the gene matches. This CDR3 region has 18 residues. From germline, CDR1 is SQVTM and CDR2 ANQGSEA. CDR3 residues: CSVVPLPSAGRPYNEQFF. The CDR3 region has the DNA TGCAGCGTTGTCCCCCTCCCTTCAGCGGGAAGACCCTACAATGAGCAGTTCTTC.

This sequence joins TRBV25-1 and TRBJ1-4; TRBD1 might be the D (5 bases). Germline lookup yields CDR1 MGHDK and CDR2 SYGVNS. This CDR3 has 13 residues. The V gene lost 11 bases and the J gene lost 4 bases, with 14 bases spanning the gap. CDR3 protein: CAGMDKVNEKLFF. The CDR3 DNA reads TGTGCCGGCATGGACAAGGTTAATGAAAAACTGTTTTTT.

The genes are TRBV5-1 and TRBJ2-3, with D maybe TRBD2 (5 bases). V lost 0 bases, J lost 3 bases, and 11 bases lay in between. Germline V gene data show CDR1 as SGHRS and CDR2 as YFSETQ. This CDR3 has 15 amino acids. In nucleotides, the CDR3 is TGCGCCAGCAGCTTGGGACATGGCGGGACAGATACGCAGTATTTT. Amino acid sequence: CASSLGHGGTDTQYF.

The genes are TRBV5-1 and TRBJ2-5, with D perhaps matching TRBD1 (6 bases). Deletions cut 3 bases from V and 0 bases from J, with 6 bases between. Germline loops: CDR1 SGHRS, CDR2 YFSETQ. The CDR3 extends over 13 amino acids. The CDR3 DNA sequence: TGCGCCAGCAGCTGGGGGCACCAAGAGACCCAGTACTTC. Encoded protein: CASSWGHQETQYF.

This chain links TRBV7-9 with TRBJ2-1, with no clear D. Germline assignment: CDR1 SEHNR and CDR2 FQNEAQ (reference sequence). CDR3 size: 15 residues. The germline V and J ends were trimmed by 0 bases and 0 bases, with 6 bases remaining between them. CDR3 DNA sequence: TGTGCCAGCAGCTTAGCAGTAAGCTCCTACAATGAGCAGTTCTTC. Translating gives CASSLAVSSYNEQFF.

This chain connects TRBV2 to TRBJ2-1; 7 bases fit TRBD2. The CDR3 covers 15 residues. V lost 6 bases and J lost 0; bases outside the gene matches: 5. Germline lookup yields CDR1 SNHLY and CDR2 FYNNEI. DNA of the CDR3: TGTGCCAGCAGCCCCCGGACTAGCTCCTACAATGAGCAGTTCTTC. The encoded protein is CASSPRTSSYNEQFF.

Comment on this clonotype: At one boundary the junction diverges from the germline segment, which might be a read error. This chain connects TRBV5-1 to TRBJ2-1; D is possibly TRBD2 (5 bases). The CDR3 loop spans 14 amino acids. Germline V lookup: CDR1 SGHRS, CDR2 YFSETQ. The CDR3 sequence is CASSPTAGVTEQSF. CDR3 in DNA: TGCGCCAGCAGCCCAACCGCCGGGGTGACTGAGCAGTCCTTC.

The genes are TRBV20-1 and TRBJ2-5; tentative D call: TRBD2 (7 bases). Per germline, CDR1 DFQATT and CDR2 SNEGSKA (reference sequence). The CDR3 has 13 amino acids. With 6 bases removed from V and 5 bases from J, the gap between germline ends came to 16 bases. The CDR3 spells CSAISRGRETQYF. The CDR3 DNA sequence: TGCAGTGCCATTTCGCGGGGGCGCGAGACCCAGTACTTC.

The chain is built from TRBV5-1 and TRBJ2-7; 8 positions agree with TRBD2. This CDR3 comprises 14 residues. Per germline, CDR1 SGHRS and CDR2 YFSETQ. After removal of 2 bases from V and 3 bases from J, the junction contained 4 bases not matched to a gene. The CDR3 spells CASSFLTSDYEQYF. The CDR3 DNA sequence: TGCGCCAGCAGCTTCTTGACTAGCGACTACGAGCAGTACTTC.